The clone carrying this TCR beta chain was picked up a small number of times. Its specificity is not known. Germline V gene data show CDR1 as MDHEN and CDR2 as SYDVKM. V gave up 1 base and J gave up 1 base; unmatched junction bases: 9. The CDR3 sequence is 18 residues long. This entry belongs to a study of T-cell reconstitution after alpha-beta-depleted transplantation in children. Regarding the study as a whole: A year had passed since transplant, and T-cell counts and diversity by then came mostly from newly produced T cells. Some patients' high day-60 TCRbeta diversity was attributed to recipient cells surviving conditioning.

During its preparation, the TCRbeta library received unique molecular identifiers. TCRdb called the PCR reads again in MiXCR, with one record for every CDR3 protein. The data hold fewer than 700,000 distinct CDR3 sequences, with about 23% observed a single time. V usage is TRBV28 and J usage is TRBJ2-5; TRBD2 agrees at 10 bases. The clonotype originates from a boy less than two years old who had a stem cell transplant for acute myeloid leukemia, so the T cells may come from the graft donor. Sequenced here: PBMCs, mostly from graft donor cells, sampled 360 days after TCRalphabeta/CD19-depleted stem cell transplant. CDR3 loop: CASSLSLAGEAAQETQYF. The CDR3 DNA is TGTGCCAGCAGTTTATCCCTAGCGGGGGAAGCCGCCCAAGAGACCCAGTACTTC.